This T cell receptor (beta chain) was identified during a study of blood T cell repertoires in COVID-19. Study-wide background: The United States, Italy and Spain supplied acute and convalescent COVID-19 samples. Sources were T cells, B-cell-depleted T cells, or PBMCs; the material itself was cDNA or gDNA.

CDR1 and CDR2 from the germline V gene are LNHDA and SQIVND (reference sequence). The length of the CDR3 is 14 residues. V was trimmed by 0 bases and J by 1 base, leaving 6 bases between them. Authors' methods: Counts of nucleated cells, estimated from reference gene primer amplification, were obtained. Clones were read by immunoSEQ multiplex PCR, and TCRdb kept only the in-frame ones, dropping some. D and trimming come from the DNA, and the V and J calls and clone size come from that table. The table lists 55,000 to 65,000 clones, over 80% of them singletons. The receptor's source is a woman over 75 with acute or convalescent COVID-19. Sequenced: peripheral blood. The gene calls are TRBV19 and TRBJ1-1; D remains ambiguous. DNA for the CDR3: TGTGCCAGTAGTATAGATGGAGGGAACACTGAAGCTTTCTTT. This sequence encodes CASSIDGGNTEAFF.